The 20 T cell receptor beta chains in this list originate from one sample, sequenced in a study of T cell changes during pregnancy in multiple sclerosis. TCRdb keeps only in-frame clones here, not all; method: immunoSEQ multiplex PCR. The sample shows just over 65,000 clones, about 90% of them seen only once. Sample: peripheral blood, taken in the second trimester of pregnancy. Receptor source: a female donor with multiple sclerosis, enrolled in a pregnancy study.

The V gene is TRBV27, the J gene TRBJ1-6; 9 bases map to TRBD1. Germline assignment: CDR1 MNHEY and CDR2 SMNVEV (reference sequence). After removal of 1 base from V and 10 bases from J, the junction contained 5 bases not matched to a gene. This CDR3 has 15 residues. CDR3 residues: CASSLFGTGSSPLHF. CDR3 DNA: TGTGCCAGCAGTTTATTCGGGACAGGGTCGTCACCCCTCCACTTT.

CDR3 nucleotide sequence: TGTGCCAGTAGTATCGGCGGGAACACTGAAGCTTTCTTT. The encoded protein is CASSIGGNTEAFF. The V gene is TRBV19, the J gene TRBJ1-1, with D unresolved. Germline V gene lookup returns CDR1 LNHDA and CDR2 SQIVND (reference sequence). This CDR3 comprises 13 residues. Trimming took off 3 bases at V and 1 base at J, with 6 bases between the two ends.

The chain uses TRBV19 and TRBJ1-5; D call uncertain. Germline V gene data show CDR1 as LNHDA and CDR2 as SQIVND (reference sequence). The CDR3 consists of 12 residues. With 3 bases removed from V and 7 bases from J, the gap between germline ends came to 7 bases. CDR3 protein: CASSIEGQPQHF. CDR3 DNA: TGTGCCAGTAGTATCGAGGGCCAGCCCCAGCATTTT.

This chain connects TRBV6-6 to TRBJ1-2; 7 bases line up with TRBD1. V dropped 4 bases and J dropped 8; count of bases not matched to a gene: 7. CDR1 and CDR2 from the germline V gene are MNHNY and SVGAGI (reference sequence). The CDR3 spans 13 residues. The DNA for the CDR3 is TGTGCCAGCAGTTTAGGGACAGCCCTAGGCTACACCTTC. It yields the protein CASSLGTALGYTF.

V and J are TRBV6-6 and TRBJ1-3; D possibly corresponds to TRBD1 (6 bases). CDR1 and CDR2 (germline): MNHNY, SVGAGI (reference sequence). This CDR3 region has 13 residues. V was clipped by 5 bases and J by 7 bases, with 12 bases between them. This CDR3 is CASSPQGMNTIYF. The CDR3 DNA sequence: TGTGCCAGCAGTCCTCAGGGGATGAACACCATATATTTT.

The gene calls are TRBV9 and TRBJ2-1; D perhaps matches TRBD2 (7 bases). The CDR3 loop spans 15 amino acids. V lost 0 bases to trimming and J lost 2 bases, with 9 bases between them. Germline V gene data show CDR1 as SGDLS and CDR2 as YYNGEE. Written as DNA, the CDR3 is TGTGCCAGCAGCGTAGTGGGGGGGCCCTACAATGAGCAGTTCTTC. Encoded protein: CASSVVGGPYNEQFF. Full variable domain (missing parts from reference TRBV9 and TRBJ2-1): DSGVTQTPKHLITATGQRVTLRCSPRSGDLSVYWYQQSLDQGLQFLIQYYNGEERAKGNILERFSAQQFPDLHSELNLSSLELGDSALYFCASSVVGGPYNEQFFGPGTRLTVL.

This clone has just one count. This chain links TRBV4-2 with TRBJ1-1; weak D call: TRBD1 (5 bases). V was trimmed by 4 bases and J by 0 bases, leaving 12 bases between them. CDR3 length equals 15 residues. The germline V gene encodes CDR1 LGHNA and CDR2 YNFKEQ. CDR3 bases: TGTGCCAGCAGCCGCCAGTCAGGGATGAACACTGAAGCTTTCTTT. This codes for CASSRQSGMNTEAFF.

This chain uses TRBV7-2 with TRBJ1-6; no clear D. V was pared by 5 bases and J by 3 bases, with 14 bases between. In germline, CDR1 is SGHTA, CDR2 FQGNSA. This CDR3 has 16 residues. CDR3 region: CASSQAAGYYNSPLHF. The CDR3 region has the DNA TGTGCCAGCAGCCAGGCCGCAGGATACTATAATTCACCCCTCCACTTT.

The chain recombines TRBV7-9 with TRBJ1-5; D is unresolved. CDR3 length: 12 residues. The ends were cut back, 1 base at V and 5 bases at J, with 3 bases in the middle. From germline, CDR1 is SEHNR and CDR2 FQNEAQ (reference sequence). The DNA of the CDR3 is TGTGCCAGCAGCTTAGACTATCAGCCCCAGCATTTT. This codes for CASSLDYQPQHF.

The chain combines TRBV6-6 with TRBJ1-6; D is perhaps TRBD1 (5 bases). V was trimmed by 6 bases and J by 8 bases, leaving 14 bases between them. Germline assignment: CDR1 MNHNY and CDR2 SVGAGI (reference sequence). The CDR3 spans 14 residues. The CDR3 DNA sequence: TGTGCCAGCAGCCGCCGACAGTTAGATTCACCCCTCCACTTT. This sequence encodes CASSRRQLDSPLHF.

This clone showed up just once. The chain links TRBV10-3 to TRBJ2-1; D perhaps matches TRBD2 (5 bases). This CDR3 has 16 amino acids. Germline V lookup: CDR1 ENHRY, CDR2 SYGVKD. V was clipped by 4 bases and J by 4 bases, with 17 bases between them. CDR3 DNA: TGTGCCATCAGTGGAGGGCCCCGGGCCGATTACAATGAGCAGTTCTTC. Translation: CAISGGPRADYNEQFF.

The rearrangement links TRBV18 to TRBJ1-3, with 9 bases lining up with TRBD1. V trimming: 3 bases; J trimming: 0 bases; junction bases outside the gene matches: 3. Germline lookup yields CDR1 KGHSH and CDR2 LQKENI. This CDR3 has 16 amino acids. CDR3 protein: CASSPRDRVSGNTIYF. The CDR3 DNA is TGTGCCAGCTCACCCCGGGACAGGGTCTCTGGAAACACCATATATTTT. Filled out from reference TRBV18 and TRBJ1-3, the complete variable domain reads NAGVMQNPRHLVRRRGQEARLRCSPMKGHSHVYWYRQLPEEGLKFMVYLQKENIIDESGMPKERFSAEFPKEGPSILRIQQVVRGDSAAYFCASSPRDRVSGNTIYFGEGSWLTVV.

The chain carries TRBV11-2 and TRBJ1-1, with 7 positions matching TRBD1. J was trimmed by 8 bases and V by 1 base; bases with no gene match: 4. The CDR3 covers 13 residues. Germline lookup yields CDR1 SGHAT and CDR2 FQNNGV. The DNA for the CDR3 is TGTGCCAGCAGCTTAGGGGTGACAGGGGAAGCTTTCTTT. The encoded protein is CASSLGVTGEAFF.

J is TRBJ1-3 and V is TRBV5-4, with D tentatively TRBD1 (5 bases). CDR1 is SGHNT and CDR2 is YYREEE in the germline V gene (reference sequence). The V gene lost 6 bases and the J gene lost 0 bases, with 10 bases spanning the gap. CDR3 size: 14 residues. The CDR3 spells CASIDRDSGNTIYF. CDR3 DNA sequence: TGTGCCAGCATAGACAGAGACTCTGGAAACACCATATATTTT.

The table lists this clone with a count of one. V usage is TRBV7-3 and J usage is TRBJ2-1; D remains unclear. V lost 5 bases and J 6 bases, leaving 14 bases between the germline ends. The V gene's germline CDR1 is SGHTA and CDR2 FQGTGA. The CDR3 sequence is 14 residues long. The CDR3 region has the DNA TGTGCCAGCAGCCCCCCTATACCCGGCAATGAGCAGTTCTTC. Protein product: CASSPPIPGNEQFF.

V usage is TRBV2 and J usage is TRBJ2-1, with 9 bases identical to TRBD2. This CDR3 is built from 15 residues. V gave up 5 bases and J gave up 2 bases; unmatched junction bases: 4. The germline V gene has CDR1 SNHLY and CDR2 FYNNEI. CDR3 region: CASSRLAVPYNEQFF. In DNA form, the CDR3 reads TGTGCCAGCAGTCGACTAGCGGTCCCCTACAATGAGCAGTTCTTC. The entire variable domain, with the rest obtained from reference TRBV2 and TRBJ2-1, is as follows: EPEVTQTPSHQVTQMGQEVILRCVPISNHLYFYWYRQILGQKVEFLVSFYNNEISEKSEIFDDQFSVERPDGSNFTLKIRSTKLEDSAMYFCASSRLAVPYNEQFFGPGTRLTVL.

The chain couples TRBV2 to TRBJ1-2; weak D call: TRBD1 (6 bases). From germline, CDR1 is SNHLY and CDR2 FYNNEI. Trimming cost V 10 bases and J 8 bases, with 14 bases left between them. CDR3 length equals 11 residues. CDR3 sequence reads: CANRDMEGYTF. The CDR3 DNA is TGTGCCAACCGGGACATGGAGGGCTACACCTTC.

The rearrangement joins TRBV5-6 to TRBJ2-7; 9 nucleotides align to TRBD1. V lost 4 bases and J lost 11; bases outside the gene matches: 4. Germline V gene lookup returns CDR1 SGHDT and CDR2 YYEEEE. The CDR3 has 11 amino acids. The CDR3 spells CASSNRDREYF. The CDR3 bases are TGTGCCAGCAGCAACCGGGACAGGGAGTACTTC.

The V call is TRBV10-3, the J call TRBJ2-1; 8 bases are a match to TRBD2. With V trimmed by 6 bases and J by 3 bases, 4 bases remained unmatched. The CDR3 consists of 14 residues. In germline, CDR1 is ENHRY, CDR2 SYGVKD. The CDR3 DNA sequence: TGTGCCATCAGCGGGGGGGCGAGCTACAATGAGCAGTTCTTC. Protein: CAISGGASYNEQFF.

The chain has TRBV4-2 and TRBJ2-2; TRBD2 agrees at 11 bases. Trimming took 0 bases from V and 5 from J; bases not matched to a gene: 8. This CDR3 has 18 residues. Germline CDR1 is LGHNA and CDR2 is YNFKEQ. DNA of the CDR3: TGTGCCAGCAGCCAAGAAGTGCTAGCGGGGGGTACTACCGGGGAGCTGTTTTTT. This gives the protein CASSQEVLAGGTTGELFF.